These 28 T cell receptor beta chains came from one sample sequenced in a study of T cells in Graves' hyperthyroidism and ophthalmopathy. Researchers amplified the TCR beta CDR3 regions from RNA transcripts. The primer set for the first-round RT-PCR of the TCR CDR3 was HTBI. MiXCR, run by TCRdb on the multiplex PCR reads, gives a single entry per CDR3 protein. The table has roughly 400,000 distinct CDR3 sequences, around an eighth seen once. The sequenced material came from blood. These receptors were taken from a man in his fifties with Graves' ophthalmopathy.

V and J are TRBV13 and TRBJ2-7, with D unresolved. CDR3 size: 17 residues. CDR1 is PRHDT and CDR2 is FYEKMQ in the germline V gene (reference sequence). Trimming cost V 4 bases and J 0 bases, with 19 bases left between them. The DNA of the CDR3 is TGTGCCAGCAGCTCCCGCCCCCGGGCGGAGACCTCCTACGAGCAGTACTTC. Translating gives CASSSRPRAETSYEQYF.

Of note for this clonotype: Being one base from a much bigger clone, this may be a read error. The chain combines TRBV6-5 with TRBJ1-1; no clear D. The CDR3 sequence is 14 residues long. Germline CDR1 reads MNHEY; CDR2 reads SVGAGI. CDR3 amino acids: CASSSPSWNTESFF. The DNA of the CDR3 is TGTGCCAGCAGTTCCCCTAGCTGGAACACTGAATCTTTCTTT.

This clonotype appeared a few times. The chain combines TRBV24-1 with TRBJ2-1, with D possibly TRBD2 on 5 matching bases. Looked up from germline, CDR1 is KGHDR and CDR2 is SFDVKD. The CDR3 spans 14 residues. V lost 0 bases to trimming and J lost 5 bases, with 7 bases between them. The CDR3 sequence is CATSDLRLNNEQFF. The CDR3 nucleotides read TGTGCCACCAGTGATTTGAGACTAAACAATGAGCAGTTCTTC.

This clonotype was recorded a few times. V gene TRBV5-6 combines with J gene TRBJ2-3; unclear D gene. Germline V gene data show CDR1 as SGHDT and CDR2 as YYEEEE. The CDR3 runs to 15 residues. V was clipped by 0 bases and J by 2 bases, with 10 bases between them. Written as DNA, the CDR3 is TGTGCCAGCAGCTTGGGGTTCAAGAACACAGATACGCAGTATTTT. Translated, it gives CASSLGFKNTDTQYF.

This clonotype was observed a few times. The CDR3 region is CASSQLLAGGPFEQFF. The CDR3 DNA reads TGCGCCAGCAGCCAACTTCTCGCGGGAGGGCCGTTTGAGCAGTTCTTC. The genes are TRBV4-1 and TRBJ2-1, with TRBD2 matching over 9 bases. The CDR3 totals 16 residues. V was pared by 2 bases and J by 9 bases, with 11 bases of the junction left unmatched. The germline V gene has CDR1 MGHRA and CDR2 YSYEKL.

V and J are TRBV6-2 or TRBV6-3 and TRBJ2-2; D is possibly TRBD1 (5 bases). Between the trimmed V and J ends, which lost 2 bases and 2 bases, there was a span of 9 bases. CDR1 is MNHEY, CDR2 SVGEGT, per germline. This CDR3 region has 15 residues. The CDR3: CASSYPDSNTGELFF. The CDR3 bases are TGTGCCAGCAGTTACCCCGACAGTAACACCGGGGAGCTGTTTTTT.

This clonotype showed up many times. J is TRBJ1-1 and V is TRBV2; no definite D call. The germline V gene encodes CDR1 SNHLY and CDR2 FYNNEI. The CDR3 spans 14 residues. Trimming shortened V by 7 bases and J by 8 bases, and 20 bases separated the two germline ends. CDR3 residues: CASIFSSTLAEAFF. For the CDR3, the DNA is TGTGCCAGCATCTTTTCAAGCACGTTGGCGGAAGCTTTCTTT.

Ten or more counts support this clonotype. The rearrangement links TRBV7-8 to TRBJ2-3, with unresolved D. CDR3 length equals 13 residues. Per germline, CDR1 SGHVS and CDR2 FQNEAQ. Trimming took off 3 bases at V and 2 bases at J, with 6 bases between the two ends. CDR3 coding DNA: TGTGCCAGCAGCTTCGGGTACACAGATACGCAGTATTTT. This sequence encodes CASSFGYTDTQYF.

This clonotype was picked up a small number of times. The chain recombines TRBV4-1 with TRBJ2-1; TRBD2 is a possible D gene (5 bases). From germline, CDR1 is MGHRA and CDR2 YSYEKL. CDR3 size: 12 residues. Trimming removed 2 bases at V and 9 bases at J, with 8 bases between. The CDR3 DNA reads TGCGCCAGCAGCCAACTGGGGAGTGAGCAGTTCTTC. Protein product: CASSQLGSEQFF.

The V gene is TRBV12-3 or TRBV12-4, the J gene TRBJ2-1; the match to TRBD2 covers 10 bases. This CDR3 is 15 amino acids long. Losses at the gene ends were 5 bases for V and 6 bases for J; bases not matched to a gene: 7. For the CDR3, the DNA is TGTGCCAGCAGTCCTAGCGGGAGTTTAATCAATGAGCAGTTCTTC. Its translation is CASSPSGSLINEQFF.

This clonotype was seen ten or more times. The genes are TRBV5-6 and TRBJ2-1; D not resolved. The V gene's germline CDR1 is SGHDT and CDR2 YYEEEE. Trimming cost V 2 bases and J 0 bases, with 9 bases left between them. This CDR3 has 15 residues. CDR3 amino acids: CASSFYPSSYNEQFF. Here the CDR3 DNA reads TGTGCCAGCAGCTTTTATCCAAGCTCCTACAATGAGCAGTTCTTC.

The sample holds many counts of this clonotype. The gene calls are TRBV11-2 and TRBJ1-1; a possible D gene is TRBD1 (6 bases). Trimming stripped 5 bases from V and 6 bases from J, with 19 bases between. The CDR3 loop spans 15 amino acids. Germline-derived CDR1 and CDR2 are SGHAT and FQNNGV. The CDR3 region is CASSPATGFIAEAFF. In DNA form, the CDR3 reads TGTGCCAGCAGCCCCGCGACAGGTTTTATCGCTGAAGCTTTCTTT.

This clonotype was picked up many times. The chain recombines TRBV7-8 with TRBJ2-1; possibly TRBD1 for D (5 bases). Germline CDR1 SGHVS, CDR2 FQNEAQ. The CDR3 runs to 16 residues. The germline V and J ends were trimmed by 5 bases and 6 bases, with 20 bases remaining between them. DNA of the CDR3: TGTGCCAGCAGCCCAAAAAGACAGAAACACGGCAATGAGCAGTTCTTC. Its translation is CASSPKRQKHGNEQFF. Based on the CDR3 plus reference TRBV7-8 and TRBJ2-1, the full variable domain is GAGVSQSPRYKVAKRGQDVALRCDPISGHVSLFWYQQALGQGPEFLTYFQNEAQLDKSGLPSDRFFAERPEGSVSTLKIQRTQQEDSAVYLCASSPKRQKHGNEQFFGPGTRLTVL.

This clonotype was seen repeatedly, ten times or more. The chain recombines TRBV5-1 with TRBJ2-7; 9 nucleotides line up with TRBD1. With 3 bases clipped from V and 2 bases from J, the junction kept 6 bases outside the gene matches. The CDR3 runs 15 residues. CDR1 and CDR2 from the germline V gene are SGHRS and YFSETQ. CDR3 DNA sequence: TGCGCCAGCAGCTCACCGGACAGGGGCACCTACGAGCAGTACTTC. It translates to CASSSPDRGTYEQYF.

This clonotype was recorded a few times. With a much larger clone just one base away, this may be a read error. The V call is TRBV2, the J call TRBJ2-2; D uncertain. The CDR3 spans 11 residues. Trimming removed 8 bases from V and 6 bases from J, with 7 bases in between. Germline CDR1 and CDR2: SNHLY and FYNNEI. CDR3 bases: TGTGCCAGCGGTTTTCCCGGGGAGCTGTTTTTT. This encodes CASGFPGELFF.

V is TRBV7-9 and J is TRBJ1-5, with D unresolved. CDR1 SEHNR and CDR2 FQNEAQ come from the germline V gene (reference sequence). The CDR3 contains 13 residues. Trimming took off 1 base at V and 4 bases at J, with 5 bases between the two ends. The CDR3 loop is CASSLDTNQPQHF. The CDR3, as DNA: TGTGCCAGCAGCTTAGACACAAATCAGCCCCAGCATTTT.

In regard to this clonotype: A much larger clone sits a single nucleotide away, making a read error possible. This rearrangement joins TRBV7-2 to TRBJ2-3; 7 bases are a match to TRBD2. The junction had 11 bases not matched to a gene; V was cut back by 4 bases and J by 4 bases. The CDR3 length is 16 residues. The germline gives CDR1 SGHTA, CDR2 FQGNSA. CDR3 DNA: TGTGCCAGCAGCTCCCGGTTGAGCGGGAAATCAGATACGCAGTATTTT. As protein: CASSSRLSGKSDTQYF.

This clonotype was seen many times. The chain uses TRBV5-1 and TRBJ2-1; no reliable D call. Trimming took off 0 bases at V and 7 bases at J, with 11 bases between the two ends. The CDR3 has 14 residues. Germline CDR1 SGHRS, CDR2 YFSETQ. CDR3 nucleotides: TGCGCCAGCAGCTTGGGTTCCGGATTAAATGAGCAGTTCTTC. As protein: CASSLGSGLNEQFF. Combining the CDR3 with reference TRBV5-1 and TRBJ2-1 gives the whole variable domain KAGVTQTPRYLIKTRGQQVTLSCSPISGHRSVSWYQQTPGQGLQFLFEYFSETQRNKGNFPGRFSGRQFSNSRSEMNVSTLELGDSALYLCASSLGSGLNEQFFGPGTRLTVL.

The sample holds many counts of this clonotype. The chain has TRBV29-1 and TRBJ1-1, with 9 nucleotides matching TRBD1. Germline V gene lookup returns CDR1 SQVTM and CDR2 ANQGSEA. CDR3 size: 13 residues. Trimming at V came to 6 bases and at J to 4 bases, leaving 6 bases not matched to a gene. CDR3 residues: CSVVTGGGTEAFF. The CDR3 DNA reads as TGCAGCGTCGTTACAGGGGGCGGCACTGAAGCTTTCTTT.

This clonotype was counted ten times or more. The J gene is TRBJ1-5, the V gene TRBV6-6; weak D call: TRBD1 (6 bases). CDR1 is MNHNY, CDR2 SVGAGI, per germline (reference sequence). The CDR3 runs to 14 residues. The V end lost 2 bases, the J end lost 7 bases, and 12 bases lay between the germline ends. The CDR3 coding sequence is TGTGCCAGCAGTTACGGGGCAGGGGAACAGCCCCAGCATTTT. Its protein is CASSYGAGEQPQHF.

In its sample, this clonotype was seen many times. The chain employs TRBV11-2 and TRBJ2-3, with 9 bases fitting TRBD1. J was trimmed by 2 bases and V by 4 bases; bases with no gene match: 10. CDR1 and CDR2 from the germline V gene are SGHAT and FQNNGV. The CDR3 spans 17 residues. DNA for the CDR3: TGTGCCAGCAGCTCGCTGGGGGGGACAGGGACCACAGATACGCAGTATTTT. The encoded protein is CASSSLGGTGTTDTQYF. The entire variable domain, with the rest obtained from reference TRBV11-2 and TRBJ2-3, is as follows: EAGVAQSPRYKIIEKRQSVAFWCNPISGHATLYWYQQILGQGPKLLIQFQNNGVVDDSQLPKDRFSAERLKGVDSTLKIQPAKLEDSAVYLCASSSLGGTGTTDTQYFGPGTRLTVL.

This chain joins TRBV3-1 and TRBJ2-7; 9 nucleotides agree with TRBD2. V shed 5 bases, J shed 4 bases, and the junction held 9 bases outside the gene matches. The length of the CDR3 is 15 residues. Looked up from germline, CDR1 is LGHDT and CDR2 is YNNKEL (reference sequence). The CDR3 here is CASSAQGTSLYEQYF. For the CDR3, the DNA is TGTGCCAGCAGCGCCCAAGGGACTAGCCTGTACGAGCAGTACTTC.

This clonotype was recorded a few times. V usage is TRBV4-2 and J usage is TRBJ2-1; 10 positions agree with TRBD2. This CDR3 comprises 20 residues. J lost 2 bases, V lost 4 bases, and 17 bases had no gene match. The V gene's germline CDR1 is LGHNA and CDR2 YNFKEQ. The CDR3 spells CASSLPPHGLAANTYNEQFF. CDR3 nucleotides: TGTGCCAGCAGCCTTCCCCCCCACGGACTAGCGGCTAATACCTACAATGAGCAGTTCTTC.

This clonotype has ten or more counts. The chain is built from TRBV5-4 and TRBJ2-1; 8 bases are shared with TRBD2. The CDR3 totals 14 residues. Germline V gene lookup returns CDR1 SGHNT and CDR2 YYREEE (reference sequence). V shed 1 base, J shed 5 bases, and the junction held 2 bases outside the gene matches. In DNA, the CDR3 is TGTGCCAGCAGCTTGACTAGCGGAGACAATGAGCAGTTCTTC. This encodes CASSLTSGDNEQFF.

The chain links TRBV6-5 to TRBJ2-1; D remains ambiguous. The germline CDR1 and CDR2 sequences are MNHEY and SVGAGI. With 0 bases removed from V and 7 bases from J, the gap between germline ends came to 10 bases. CDR3 length: 14 amino acids. The CDR3 region has the DNA TGTGCCAGCAGTTACTCGAAGGATAGTAATGAGCAGTTCTTC. Its protein is CASSYSKDSNEQFF.

In its sample, this clonotype was seen a few times. The genes are TRBV6-1 and TRBJ1-5; 7 bases fit TRBD1. Germline CDR1 and CDR2: MNHNS and SASEGT. This CDR3 contains 15 residues. The ends lost 3 bases at V and 6 bases at J; junction bases unmatched: 8. The CDR3 DNA sequence: TGTGCCAGCAGTGACTACAGGGGTCCAGGTCAGCCCCAGCATTTT. Translating it yields CASSDYRGPGQPQHF.

Ten or more counts support this clonotype. The J gene is TRBJ2-1, the V gene TRBV18; D is unresolved. The CDR3 sequence is 13 residues long. Trimming pared 0 bases from V and 5 bases from J, leaving 5 bases between. The V gene's germline CDR1 is KGHSH and CDR2 LQKENI. CDR3 amino acids: CASSPPGNNEQFF. In nucleotides, the CDR3 is TGTGCCAGCTCACCACCGGGGAACAATGAGCAGTTCTTC. Variable domain in full (rest from reference TRBV18 and TRBJ2-1): NAGVMQNPRHLVRRRGQEARLRCSPMKGHSHVYWYRQLPEEGLKFMVYLQKENIIDESGMPKERFSAEFPKEGPSILRIQQVVRGDSAAYFCASSPPGNNEQFFGPGTRLTVL.

This clonotype was counted ten times or more. The chain combines TRBV20-1 with TRBJ2-1; TRBD2 matches 11 bases. The germline V gene encodes CDR1 DFQATT and CDR2 SNEGSKA (reference sequence). The CDR3 runs 13 residues. Germline trimming cut 6 bases from V and 6 bases from J; bases unmatched to any gene: 4. CDR3 region: CSAGGLAANEQFF. For the CDR3, the DNA is TGCAGTGCGGGGGGACTAGCGGCCAATGAGCAGTTCTTC.